These T cell receptor beta chains were read from a single sample in a study of blood T cells in healthy people across ages. MiXCR, run by TCRdb on the 5' RACE reads, gives a single entry per CDR3 protein. The sample holds 850,000 to 1,000,000 distinct CDR3 sequences, around 46% seen once. The sample consisted of blood. These TCRs come from a man aged 30-40 years in good health. Each CDR3 is given with its conserved first and last residue. The order of the fields is D gene, J gene, V gene, CDR3 length, clone size, CDR3 DNA, CDR3 protein. D genes are given only for firm matches. Rows give clone size only sometimes, using once, few, many, or a class for an expanded clone.

D: -
J: TRBJ1-1
V: TRBV12-3/TRBV12-4
length: 14
size: few
DNA: TGTGCCAGCAGTTCGGGACTCCTGAACACTGAAGCTTTCTTT
CDR3: CASSSGLLNTEAFF

D: -
J: TRBJ2-1
V: TRBV6-5
length: 15
size: -
DNA: TGTGCCAGCAGTTTTCTAGCGTCGACCTACAATGAGCAGTTCTTC
CDR3: CASSFLASTYNEQFF

D: -
J: TRBJ1-2
V: TRBV7-2
length: 15
size: few
DNA: TGTGCCAGCAGCTCGAATGTAGGACGGAACTATGGCTACACCTTC
CDR3: CASSSNVGRNYGYTF

D: -
J: TRBJ1-2
V: TRBV3-1
length: 14
size: -
DNA: TGTGCCAGCAGCCAAGACAGCCTAAACTATGGCTACACCTTC
CDR3: CASSQDSLNYGYTF

D: -
J: TRBJ1-2
V: TRBV4-3
length: 15
size: -
DNA: TGCGCCAGCAGCCAACCTCGGGCCCTGTGGAATGGCTACACCTTC
CDR3: CASSQPRALWNGYTF

D: -
J: TRBJ2-7
V: TRBV20-1
length: 13
size: -
DNA: TGCAGTGGCACAGAGGGCGCCTACTACGAGCAGTACTTC
CDR3: CSGTEGAYYEQYF

D: TRBD2
J: TRBJ2-1
V: TRBV11-3
length: 13
size: few
DNA: TGTGCCAGCAGTAGCGGGACTTTCAATGAGCAGTTCTTC
CDR3: CASSSGTFNEQFF

D: -
J: TRBJ1-1
V: TRBV20-1
length: 11
size: few
DNA: TGCAGTGCTCCGAGTACCACTGAAGCTTTCTTT
CDR3: CSAPSTTEAFF

D: -
J: TRBJ2-1
V: TRBV10-3
length: 14
size: many
DNA: TGTGCCATCAGTGGAACTAGAACTGGCAATGAGCAGTTCTTC
CDR3: CAISGTRTGNEQFF

D: -
J: TRBJ2-3
V: TRBV20-1
length: 14
size: few
DNA: TGCAGTGCTAGAGTGCGGGGAGTCGATGATACGCAGTATTTT
CDR3: CSARVRGVDDTQYF

D: TRBD2
J: TRBJ2-1
V: TRBV6-1
length: 16
size: -
DNA: TGTGCCAGCCACATGTCTAGCGGGGGGGTCGGGTATGAGCAGTTCTTC
CDR3: CASHMSSGGVGYEQFF

D: TRBD1
J: TRBJ1-1
V: TRBV6-1
length: 15
size: -
DNA: TGTGCCAGCAGTGCCCCGGACAGGGGGAAAACTGAAGCTTTCTTT
CDR3: CASSAPDRGKTEAFF

D: -
J: TRBJ2-1
V: TRBV7-2
length: 14
size: -
DNA: TGTGCCAGCAGCCTGGGCGGGGTACAAAATGAGCAGTTCTTC
CDR3: CASSLGGVQNEQFF

D: TRBD1
J: TRBJ1-1
V: TRBV6-5
length: 15
size: -
DNA: TGTGCCAGCAGTTATAAGCAGGGGGCTAACACTGAAGCTTTCTTT
CDR3: CASSYKQGANTEAFF

D: -
J: TRBJ2-7
V: TRBV7-2
length: 14
size: -
DNA: TGTGCCAGCAGCGTACAGAGGGCGTCGGGCGAGCAGTACTTC
CDR3: CASSVQRASGEQYF

D: -
J: TRBJ1-1
V: TRBV11-3
length: 15
size: -
DNA: TGTGCCAGCAGCTTAGATCAGCCGGGGGCCACTGAAGCTTTCTTT
CDR3: CASSLDQPGATEAFF

D: TRBD1
J: TRBJ2-2
V: TRBV6-2/TRBV6-3
length: 16
size: -
DNA: TGTGCCAGCAGCGATACTCGACAGGGTGGGGCCGGGGAGCTGTTTTTT
CDR3: CASSDTRQGGAGELFF

D: TRBD2
J: TRBJ2-1
V: TRBV4-3
length: 15
size: few
DNA: TGCGCCAGCAGCCCAGTAGCGGGGGTATACAATGAGCAGTTCTTC
CDR3: CASSPVAGVYNEQFF

D: -
J: TRBJ1-2
V: TRBV28
length: 14
size: -
DNA: TGTGCCAGCAGAAGGGAGTTTCCCAACTATGGCTACACCTTC
CDR3: CASRREFPNYGYTF

D: -
J: TRBJ2-7
V: TRBV9
length: 14
size: many
DNA: TGTGCCAGCAGCGTAGACACCTCCTCCTACGAGCAGTACTTC
CDR3: CASSVDTSSYEQYF

D: -
J: TRBJ2-1
V: TRBV6-5
length: 16
size: many
DNA: TGTGCCAGCAGCATTAACTCCGGGACGGACTACAATGAGCAGTTCTTC
CDR3: CASSINSGTDYNEQFF

D: -
J: TRBJ2-1
V: TRBV20-1
length: 13
size: few
DNA: TGCAGTGCTAGGCCCTCTACGATTGGTGAGCAGTTCTTC
CDR3: CSARPSTIGEQFF

D: TRBD2
J: TRBJ2-3
V: TRBV4-1
length: 17
size: -
DNA: TGCGCCAGCAGCCAACTACTACTAGCGGGAGCACCAGATACGCAGTATTTT
CDR3: CASSQLLLAGAPDTQYF

D: TRBD2
J: TRBJ2-7
V: TRBV27
length: 15
size: -
DNA: TGTGCCAGCACCCCGTATAGCGGGGGCTCCTACGAGCAGTACTTC
CDR3: CASTPYSGGSYEQYF

D: TRBD1
J: TRBJ1-5
V: TRBV28
length: 14
size: few
DNA: TGTGCCAGCAGAACAGGGGGCAGCAATCAGCCCCAGCATTTT
CDR3: CASRTGGSNQPQHF

D: -
J: TRBJ1-4
V: TRBV4-2
length: 19
size: -
DNA: TGTGCCAGCAGCCAAGATAGTGGCACCTGGGGGGAGAGTAATGAAAAACTGTTTTTT
CDR3: CASSQDSGTWGESNEKLFF

D: -
J: TRBJ2-1
V: TRBV7-8
length: 15
size: -
DNA: TGTGCCAGCAGCTCACCCGGTGGAGGAAACAATGAGCAGTTCTTC
CDR3: CASSSPGGGNNEQFF

D: -
J: TRBJ1-4
V: TRBV7-2
length: 14
size: -
DNA: TGTGCCAGCAGCTTAGACCCAGCTAATGAAAAACTGTTTTTT
CDR3: CASSLDPANEKLFF

D: TRBD2
J: TRBJ2-7
V: TRBV12-3/TRBV12-4
length: 16
size: -
DNA: TGTGCCAGCAGTCGAGGACTAGCGGGAGGGGGCTACGAGCAGTACTTC
CDR3: CASSRGLAGGGYEQYF

D: -
J: TRBJ2-1
V: TRBV6-2/TRBV6-3
length: 16
size: -
DNA: TGTGCCAGCAGTTATAACGGCATGGGGGTTTACAAGGAGCAGTTCTTC
CDR3: CASSYNGMGVYKEQFF

D: TRBD1
J: TRBJ2-4
V: TRBV6-1
length: 17
size: -
DNA: TGTGCCAGCAGTAGAAATACAGGGGGCGCAGGCAAAAACATTCAGTACTTC
CDR3: CASSRNTGGAGKNIQYF

D: -
J: TRBJ1-1
V: TRBV18
length: 15
size: -
DNA: TGTGCCAGCTCACCGGGGGGCGCGAGGAACACTGAAGCTTTCTTT
CDR3: CASSPGGARNTEAFF

D: -
J: TRBJ2-7
V: TRBV27
length: 13
size: -
DNA: TGTGCCAGCAGTTTAAGTCCATTCAACGAGCAGTACTTC
CDR3: CASSLSPFNEQYF

D: TRBD2
J: TRBJ2-3
V: TRBV7-2
length: 16
size: -
DNA: TGTGCCAGCAGCTTAGCGGGGCGGGGGGTGTCAGATACGCAGTATTTT
CDR3: CASSLAGRGVSDTQYF

D: TRBD1
J: TRBJ2-1
V: TRBV7-2
length: 15
size: -
DNA: TGTGCCAGCCGCATGTCGGGACAGTCGATCAATGAGCAGTTCTTC
CDR3: CASRMSGQSINEQFF

D: -
J: TRBJ2-7
V: TRBV11-3
length: 14
size: -
DNA: TGTGCCAGCAGCTTCGAAGTGCTATACTACGAGCAGTACTTC
CDR3: CASSFEVLYYEQYF

D: TRBD1
J: TRBJ2-5
V: TRBV20-1
length: 14
size: few
DNA: TGCAGTGCTAGACACAGGGGGCAGGGGGAGACCCAGTACTTC
CDR3: CSARHRGQGETQYF

D: TRBD1
J: TRBJ2-2
V: TRBV30
length: 14
size: -
DNA: TGTGCCTCACCAGGGACAGGGTATACCGGGGAGCTGTTTTTT
CDR3: CASPGTGYTGELFF

D: -
J: TRBJ2-5
V: TRBV11-2
length: 15
size: -
DNA: TGTGCCGGCACCCTCATGGGTAGCGGACAAGAGACCCAGTACTTC
CDR3: CAGTLMGSGQETQYF

D: TRBD1
J: TRBJ1-4
V: TRBV27
length: 16
size: -
DNA: TGTGCCAGCAAGCCCGGACAGGGAACAACTAATGAAAAACTGTTTTTT
CDR3: CASKPGQGTTNEKLFF

D: TRBD2
J: TRBJ2-1
V: TRBV7-2
length: 15
size: -
DNA: TGTGCCAGCAGCTCGACTAGCGGGGACGTCAATGAGCAGTTCTTC
CDR3: CASSSTSGDVNEQFF

D: -
J: TRBJ2-1
V: TRBV6-2/TRBV6-3
length: 15
size: few
DNA: TGTGCCAGCAGTTACACAGCGGAAGAGGGGCATGAGCAGTTCTTC
CDR3: CASSYTAEEGHEQFF

D: -
J: TRBJ2-4
V: TRBV27
length: 16
size: few
DNA: TGTGCCAGCAGTATACAGGGGGAGGGTGCCAAAAACATTCAGTACTTC
CDR3: CASSIQGEGAKNIQYF

D: -
J: TRBJ2-5
V: TRBV6-1
length: 13
size: -
DNA: TGTGCCAGCAGTGAACCGGGCCGGGAGACCCAGTACTTC
CDR3: CASSEPGRETQYF

D: -
J: TRBJ1-2
V: TRBV20-1
length: 13
size: few
DNA: TGCAGTGCTAAAGCATATGCTAACTATGGCTACACCTTC
CDR3: CSAKAYANYGYTF

D: -
J: TRBJ2-4
V: TRBV10-3
length: 14
size: -
DNA: TGTGCCATCAGTGAGCCACAGGGGGGGGACATTCAGTACTTC
CDR3: CAISEPQGGDIQYF

D: -
J: TRBJ1-2
V: TRBV21-1
length: 15
size: -
DNA: TGTGCCAGCAGGCCCGGGACAGGGATGATATATGGCTACACCTTC
CDR3: CASRPGTGMIYGYTF

D: -
J: TRBJ2-3
V: TRBV27
length: 14
size: once
DNA: TGTGCCAGCAGTTTAGACTCCAGCGCAGATACGCAGTATTTT
CDR3: CASSLDSSADTQYF

D: -
J: TRBJ2-5
V: TRBV28
length: 14
size: once
DNA: TGTGCCAGCAGTAGAAGACGGAACCAAGAGACCCAGTACTTC
CDR3: CASSRRRNQETQYF

D: TRBD1
J: TRBJ2-1
V: TRBV9
length: 15
size: -
DNA: TGTGCCGGCAGTCGGGACAGGGGAATCTACAATGAGCAGTTCTTC
CDR3: CAGSRDRGIYNEQFF

D: -
J: TRBJ1-2
V: TRBV5-1
length: 12
size: -
DNA: TGCGCCAGCAGCCTGGACGAGCTACCCTACACCTTC
CDR3: CASSLDELPYTF

D: TRBD2
J: TRBJ2-7
V: TRBV5-4
length: 19
size: -
DNA: TGTGCCAGCAGCCCCCGGGGACTAGCGGGGGGTTATAGCTCCTACGAGCAGTACTTC
CDR3: CASSPRGLAGGYSSYEQYF